The 15 T cell receptor beta chains below were found in one sample sequenced in a study of control samples from healthy donors and cancer patients. The repertoire was sequenced with immunoSEQ multiplex PCR; TCRdb's copy has only in-frame clones and lacks some. Of some 130,000 clones detected, about nine tenths appear once; the ten largest clones hold approximately 10%. Sequences were obtained from blood. All receptors come from a man aged 30 to 39 in good health.

The rearrangement joins TRBV6-5 to TRBJ1-1; no firm D call. The CDR3 is 15 residues long. CDR1 MNHEY and CDR2 SVGAGI come from the germline V gene. V was pared by 7 bases and J by 5 bases, with 20 bases between. CDR3 residues: CASMDLNTYGTEAFF. The DNA of the CDR3 is TGTGCCAGCATGGACCTGAACACCTATGGAACTGAAGCTTTCTTT.

This clone was observed once. The chain uses TRBV5-4 and TRBJ1-1; D is unresolved. The CDR3 runs to 13 residues. The V gene's germline CDR1 is SGHNT and CDR2 YYREEE (reference sequence). The V and J ends lost 6 bases and 5 bases respectively, with 14 bases between them. The CDR3 reads CASNLQGRTEAFF. CDR3 sequence (DNA): TGTGCCAGCAACCTACAAGGGCGGACTGAAGCTTTCTTT.

This clone was detected a few times. V usage is TRBV19 and J usage is TRBJ2-1; 7 bases line up with TRBD2. The CDR3 is made up of 19 amino acids. The junction had 14 bases not matched to a gene; V was cut back by 3 bases and J by 0 bases. CDR1 and CDR2 (germline): LNHDA, SQIVND (reference sequence). The CDR3 loop is CASSIGGSFLLSSYNEQFF. For the CDR3, the DNA is TGTGCCAGTAGTATTGGCGGGAGTTTTCTTTTAAGCTCCTACAATGAGCAGTTCTTC. Full variable domain (missing parts from reference TRBV19 and TRBJ2-1): DGGITQSPKYLFRKEGQNVTLSCEQNLNHDAMYWYRQDPGQGLRLIYYSQIVNDFQKGDIAEGYSVSREKKESFPLTVTSAQKNPTAFYLCASSIGGSFLLSSYNEQFFGPGTRLTVL.

The genes are TRBV28 and TRBJ1-5; TRBD1 might be the D (6 bases). V shed 5 bases and J shed 0 bases, with 14 bases lying between them. The CDR3 consists of 16 residues. From germline, CDR1 is MDHEN and CDR2 SYDVKM. CDR3 region: CASSPHRADSNQPQHF. The CDR3 nucleotides are TGTGCCAGCAGTCCCCACAGGGCAGATAGCAATCAGCCCCAGCATTTT.

In its sample, this clone ranks as medium-sized. The chain combines TRBV6-2 or TRBV6-3 with TRBJ2-3; 11 bases are a match to TRBD2. The CDR3 loop spans 15 amino acids. CDR1 and CDR2 (germline): MNHEY, SVGEGT. V lost 4 bases to trimming and J lost 0 bases; unmatched junction nucleotides: 0. The CDR3: CASSWTSGSTDTQYF. The CDR3 DNA follows: TGTGCCAGCAGTTGGACTAGCGGGAGCACAGATACGCAGTATTTT.

The V call is TRBV2, the J call TRBJ1-1; a possible D gene is TRBD1 (5 bases). V was shortened by 7 bases and J by 4 bases, with 16 bases between the two germline ends. The CDR3 is made up of 14 amino acids. Per germline, CDR1 SNHLY and CDR2 FYNNEI. The CDR3 DNA reads TGTGCCAGCACGCACGACCGGGGGTTCACTGAAGCTTTCTTT. This sequence encodes CASTHDRGFTEAFF. The whole variable domain, filled in from reference TRBV2 and TRBJ1-1, reads EPEVTQTPSHQVTQMGQEVILRCVPISNHLYFYWYRQILGQKVEFLVSFYNNEISEKSEIFDDQFSVERPDGSNFTLKIRSTKLEDSAMYFCASTHDRGFTEAFFGQGTRLTVV.

The J gene is TRBJ1-5, the V gene TRBV7-2, with 7 positions matching TRBD1. V dropped 5 bases and J dropped 6; count of bases not matched to a gene: 10. The CDR3 has 15 amino acids. Per the germline V gene, CDR1 is SGHTA and CDR2 is FQGNSA. The DNA of the CDR3 is TGTGCCAGCAGCACCCGGGACAGTCCGAGTCAGCCCCAGCATTTT. It specifies CASSTRDSPSQPQHF.

With respect to this clone: The same CDR3 also results from other DNA sequences found in this sample. This sequence joins TRBV12-3 or TRBV12-4 and TRBJ1-2; D may be TRBD1 (5 bases). The CDR3 consists of 13 residues. Trimming stripped 3 bases from V and 4 bases from J, with 9 bases between. The CDR3 region has the DNA TGTGCCAGCAGTTTGGGTCAGGGCTATGGCTACACCTTC. Encoded protein: CASSLGQGYGYTF.

The chain carries TRBV24-1 and TRBJ2-1; 10 positions agree with TRBD2. Looked up from germline, CDR1 is KGHDR and CDR2 is SFDVKD. There are 17 residues in the CDR3. The V segment lost 4 bases and the J segment 0 bases; nucleotides outside the gene matches: 5. CDR3 sequence (DNA): TGTGCCACCAGTGAACATCGGACTAGCGGCTCCTACAATGAGCAGTTCTTC. Protein product: CATSEHRTSGSYNEQFF.

This clone was picked up one time. This chain joins TRBV7-3 and TRBJ2-5; unclear D gene. The V end was cut by 1 base, the J end by 5 bases, with 8 bases between. Germline CDR1 is SGHTA and CDR2 is FQGTGA. The CDR3 has 13 amino acids. The CDR3 DNA is TGTGCCAGCAGCTTAAACGTCGAGGAGACCCAGTACTTC. It translates to CASSLNVEETQYF.

The genes are TRBV12-5 and TRBJ2-7; possibly TRBD1 or TRBD2 for D (6 bases each). V dropped 0 bases and J dropped 1 base, with 31 bases sitting between them. The germline CDR1 and CDR2 sequences are LGHNT and FRNRAP. This CDR3 spans 22 amino acids. CDR3 bases: TGTGCTAGTGGTTTGGTACGAGTTCCGTACATCGGGGTGGGGGGCTCGTCCTACGAGCAGTACTTC. The encoded protein is CASGLVRVPYIGVGGSSYEQYF.

The rearrangement joins TRBV4-1 to TRBJ2-1, with TRBD2 matching 15 bases. The CDR3 is 18 residues long. In germline, CDR1 is MGHRA, CDR2 YSYEKL. V lost 4 bases and J lost 0; bases outside the gene matches: 4. The CDR3 coding sequence is TGCGCCAGCAGCCCCCGGGGACTAGCGGGAGGCTCCTACAATGAGCAGTTCTTC. It yields the protein CASSPRGLAGGSYNEQFF.

This clone appeared once. The chain recombines TRBV18 with TRBJ2-1; the match to TRBD2 covers 10 bases. CDR3 length equals 16 residues. Per germline, CDR1 KGHSH and CDR2 LQKENI. V lost 3 bases, J lost 7 bases, and 9 bases stayed unmatched. The CDR3, as DNA: TGTGCCAGCTCACCTTTCTCGCTAGCGGGAGCTAATGAGCAGTTCTTC. Its protein is CASSPFSLAGANEQFF. Combining the CDR3 with reference TRBV18 and TRBJ2-1 gives the whole variable domain NAGVMQNPRHLVRRRGQEARLRCSPMKGHSHVYWYRQLPEEGLKFMVYLQKENIIDESGMPKERFSAEFPKEGPSILRIQQVVRGDSAAYFCASSPFSLAGANEQFFGPGTRLTVL.

The chain recombines TRBV18 with TRBJ1-2; tentatively, D is TRBD1 (6 bases). Germline CDR1 and CDR2: KGHSH and LQKENI. The CDR3 is 13 amino acids. The V end was cut by 2 bases, the J end by 8 bases, with 12 bases between. This chain's CDR3 is CASSPGPGVGYTF. The CDR3 nucleotides are TGTGCCAGCTCACCAGGCCCAGGGGTCGGCTACACCTTC.

The V call is TRBV5-6, the J call TRBJ2-2; 11 bases fit TRBD2. The CDR3 length is 16 residues. V was pared by 2 bases and J by 6 bases, with 6 bases of the junction left unmatched. Germline V gene data show CDR1 as SGHDT and CDR2 as YYEEEE. CDR3 sequence: CASSLTSGSTAGELFF. CDR3 in DNA: TGTGCCAGCAGCTTAACTAGCGGGAGTACGGCCGGGGAGCTGTTTTTT.